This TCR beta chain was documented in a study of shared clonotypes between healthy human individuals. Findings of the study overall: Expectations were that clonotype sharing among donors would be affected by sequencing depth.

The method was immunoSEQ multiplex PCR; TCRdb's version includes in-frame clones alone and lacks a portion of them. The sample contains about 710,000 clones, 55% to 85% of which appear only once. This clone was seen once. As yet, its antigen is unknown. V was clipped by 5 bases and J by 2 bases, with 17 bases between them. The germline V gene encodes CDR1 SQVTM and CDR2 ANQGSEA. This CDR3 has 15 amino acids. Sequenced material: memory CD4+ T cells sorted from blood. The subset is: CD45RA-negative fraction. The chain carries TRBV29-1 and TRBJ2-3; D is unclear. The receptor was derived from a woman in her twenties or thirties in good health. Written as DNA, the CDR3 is TGCAGCGTTCTGCCGGCAGGTGGCCCCACAGATACGCAGTATTTT. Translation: CSVLPAGGPTDTQYF.